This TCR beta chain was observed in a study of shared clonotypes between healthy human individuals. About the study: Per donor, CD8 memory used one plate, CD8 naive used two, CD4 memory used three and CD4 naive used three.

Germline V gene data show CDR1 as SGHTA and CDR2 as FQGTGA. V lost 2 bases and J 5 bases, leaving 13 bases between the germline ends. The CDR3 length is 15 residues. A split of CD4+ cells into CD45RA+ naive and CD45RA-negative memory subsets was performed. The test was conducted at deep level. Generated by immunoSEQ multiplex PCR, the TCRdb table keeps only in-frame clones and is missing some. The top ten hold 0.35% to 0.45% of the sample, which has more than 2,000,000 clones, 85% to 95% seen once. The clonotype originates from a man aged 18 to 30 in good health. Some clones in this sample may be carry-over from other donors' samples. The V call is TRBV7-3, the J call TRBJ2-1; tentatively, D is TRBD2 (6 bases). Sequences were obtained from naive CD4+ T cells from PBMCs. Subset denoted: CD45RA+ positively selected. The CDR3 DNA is TGTGCCAGCAGCTTAGGAGGGTCGGTAAACAATGAGCAGTTCTTC. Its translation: CASSLGGSVNNEQFF.